Presented here are 10 T cell receptor beta chains from one specimen sequenced in a study of T cells in Graves' hyperthyroidism and ophthalmopathy. There were TCR beta CDR3 regions amplified from RNA transcripts. The HTBI primer set served for first-round RT-PCR of the TCR CDR3. Each CDR3 protein is one row after TCRdb ran MiXCR on the multiplex PCR reads. The sample lists around 340,000 distinct CDR3 sequences, 15% to 20% seen once, with around 35% in the top ten. Sequenced sample: blood. These receptors came from a young woman with Graves' hyperthyroidism that later progressed to Graves' ophthalmopathy.

This clonotype has more than one count but fewer than ten. The CDR3 reads CSVEGQRDSYEQYF. CDR3 sequence (DNA): TGCAGCGTTGAAGGACAGCGTGATTCCTACGAGCAGTACTTC. V gene TRBV29-1 combines with J gene TRBJ2-7; TRBD1 might be the D (5 bases). V lost 1 base and J lost 1, with 11 bases in between. This CDR3 comprises 14 residues. Germline CDR1 and CDR2: SQVTM and ANQGSEA.

There are many counts of this clonotype. The CDR3 DNA sequence: TGCAGTGCTAGTCCGAGCAGCACTAGCACAGATACGCAGTATTTT. It encodes CSASPSSTSTDTQYF. The V call is TRBV20-1, the J call TRBJ2-3, with D hard to call. This CDR3 comprises 15 residues. With 3 bases removed from V and 0 bases from J, the gap between germline ends came to 13 bases. The germline CDR1 and CDR2 sequences are DFQATT and SNEGSKA (reference sequence).

As for this clonotype: The junction does not match germline at one end; this may be a read error. The CDR3 DNA is TGTGCTAGCAGCTTATCAATCTACTACGAGCAGTACTTC. Its protein is CASSLSIYYEQYF. The rearrangement joins TRBV7-7 to TRBJ2-7; no definite D call. CDR1 SSHAT and CDR2 FNYEAQ come from the germline V gene (reference sequence). CDR3 length equals 13 residues.

In its sample, this clonotype was seen a few times. The chain joins TRBV11-2 to TRBJ1-1, with a possible D match to TRBD1 (5 bases). Germline V gives CDR1 SGHAT, CDR2 FQNNGV. V dropped 4 bases and J dropped 10 bases, with 25 bases sitting between them. The CDR3 length is 16 residues. The CDR3 spells CASSSSQGYKWLSAFF. CDR3 nucleotide sequence: TGTGCCAGCAGCTCCTCCCAGGGCTACAAGTGGCTCTCAGCTTTCTTT.

As regards this clonotype: The germline gene is not matched at one end of the junction; a read error may be the cause. The DNA of the CDR3 is TGCAGCGTTGTGGGAGGGGCCCATAGCACCGGGGAGCTGCTTTTT. Its translation: CSVVGGAHSTGELLF. The chain links TRBV29-1 to TRBJ2-2; 7 bases match TRBD2. Per the germline V gene, CDR1 is SQVTM and CDR2 is ANQGSEA. This CDR3 spans 15 amino acids.

The chain links TRBV5-8 to TRBJ2-1, with 14 bases that match TRBD2. Germline V lookup: CDR1 SGHTS, CDR2 YDEGEE. This CDR3 spans 15 amino acids. V lost 6 bases, J lost 10 bases, and 9 bases stayed unmatched. The CDR3, as DNA: TGTGCCAGCACAGGGGGACTAGCGGGAGATCGGGAGCAGTTCTTC. Its translation is CASTGGLAGDREQFF.

This clonotype was recorded many times. This sequence joins TRBV27 and TRBJ1-1, with D perhaps matching TRBD1 (6 bases). The germline V gene encodes CDR1 MNHEY and CDR2 SMNVEV (reference sequence). Trimming stripped 3 bases from V and 4 bases from J, with 12 bases between. The CDR3 contains 14 residues. The CDR3 protein is CASSFGGGSTEAFF. The CDR3, as DNA: TGTGCCAGCAGTTTCGGGGGCGGGAGCACTGAAGCTTTCTTT.

This clonotype was recorded at least ten times. The V gene is TRBV25-1, the J gene TRBJ2-3, with 9 bases matching TRBD1. Germline lookup yields CDR1 MGHDK and CDR2 SYGVNS. The CDR3 spans 12 residues. V was pared by 7 bases and J by 5 bases, with 1 base of the junction left unmatched. CDR3: CASTGQGDTQYF. Here the CDR3 DNA reads TGTGCCAGCACGGGACAGGGAGATACGCAGTATTTT.

Ten or more counts support this clonotype. The gene calls are TRBV20-1 and TRBJ1-1; D gene uncertain. Looked up from germline, CDR1 is DFQATT and CDR2 is SNEGSKA (reference sequence). Trimming pared 6 bases from V and 3 bases from J, leaving 20 bases between. The CDR3 length is 15 residues. Here the CDR3 DNA reads TGCAGTGCATCCGGGTTCCGCAAATCTTACACTGAAGCTTTCTTT. This translates into CSASGFRKSYTEAFF.

This clonotype turned up a few times. The chain carries TRBV19 and TRBJ2-7, with D uncertain. Germline V CDR1 and CDR2: LNHDA, SQIVND (reference sequence). The length of the CDR3 is 14 residues. V lost 1 base and J lost 3, with 10 bases in between. The CDR3 region is CASSIAATDYEQYF. The CDR3 DNA reads as TGTGCCAGTAGTATAGCAGCAACCGACTACGAGCAGTACTTC.